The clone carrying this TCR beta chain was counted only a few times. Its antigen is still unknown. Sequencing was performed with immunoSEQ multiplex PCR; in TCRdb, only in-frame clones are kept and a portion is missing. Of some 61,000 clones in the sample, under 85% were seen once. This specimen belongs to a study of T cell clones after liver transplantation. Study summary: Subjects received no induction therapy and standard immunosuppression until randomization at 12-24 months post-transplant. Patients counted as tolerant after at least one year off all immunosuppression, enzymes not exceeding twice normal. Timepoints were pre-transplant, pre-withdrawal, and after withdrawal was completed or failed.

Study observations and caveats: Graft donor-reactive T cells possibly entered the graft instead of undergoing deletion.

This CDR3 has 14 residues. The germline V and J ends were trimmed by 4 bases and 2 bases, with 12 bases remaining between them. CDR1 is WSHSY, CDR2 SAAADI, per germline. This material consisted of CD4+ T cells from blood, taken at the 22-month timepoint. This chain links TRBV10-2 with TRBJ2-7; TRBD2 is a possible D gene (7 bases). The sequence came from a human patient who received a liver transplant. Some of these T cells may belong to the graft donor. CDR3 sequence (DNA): TGCGCCAGCAGTGTATCCGGGGGGCCCTACGAGCAGTACTTC. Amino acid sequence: CASSVSGGPYEQYF.